These 17 T cell receptor beta chains originate from one sample sequenced in a study of T cells in Graves' hyperthyroidism and ophthalmopathy. It was RNA transcripts that yielded the amplified TCR beta CDR3 regions. Researchers ran a first-round RT-PCR on the TCR CDR3 using the HTBI primer set. Each CDR3 protein is one row after TCRdb ran MiXCR on the multiplex PCR reads. Of about 380,000 distinct CDR3 sequences listed, about 18% are singletons. The sequenced sample was blood. Source of these receptors: a man between 18 and 29 years old with Graves' ophthalmopathy.

This chain connects TRBV9 to TRBJ1-6; 9 bases match TRBD1. The length of the CDR3 is 20 residues. Germline V CDR1 and CDR2: SGDLS, YYNGEE. After removal of 3 bases from V and 10 bases from J, the junction contained 23 bases not matched to a gene. CDR3 sequence (DNA): TGTGCCAGCAGCGAGGCGAAGTGGGGGGCCGGGACAGGGAACGAATCACCCCTCCACTTT. The encoded protein is CASSEAKWGAGTGNESPLHF.

The chain is built from TRBV20-1 and TRBJ2-5; 8 nucleotides match TRBD1. Per the germline V gene, CDR1 is DFQATT and CDR2 is SNEGSKA (reference sequence). This CDR3 has 14 residues. The V and J ends lost 0 bases and 3 bases, in that order; junction bases with no gene match: 3. The CDR3 DNA reads TGCAGTGCTAGAGACCACAGGGGGAAAGAGACCCAGTACTTC. This translates into CSARDHRGKETQYF.

Of note for this clonotype: Without the conserved terminal phenylalanine or tryptophan, this CDR3 likely stems from a read error. The chain links TRBV6-1 to TRBJ1-1; 7 bases agree with TRBD1. This CDR3 is 13 amino acids long. Trimming removed 4 bases from V and 4 bases from J; junction bases left unmatched: 3. The germline CDR1 and CDR2 sequences are MNHNS and SASEGT. CDR3 sequence (DNA): TGTGCCAGCAGTGCGGGACAGTCCACTGAAGCTTTCCTT. Protein product: CASSAGQSTEAFL.

The V and J genes are TRBV7-6 and TRBJ1-4; D remains ambiguous. CDR1 and CDR2 (germline): SGHVS, FNYEAQ. There are 16 residues in the CDR3. The V gene lost 1 base and the J gene lost 5 bases, with 14 bases spanning the gap. CDR3 loop: CASSLGLGGTNEKLFF. The CDR3 DNA reads TGTGCCAGCAGCTTAGGCCTAGGCGGAACGAATGAAAAACTGTTTTTT.

This chain joins TRBV2 and TRBJ2-1; TRBD1 agrees at 11 bases. The CDR3 has 15 residues. J lost 3 bases, V lost 6 bases, and 4 bases had no gene match. Germline values: CDR1 SNHLY, CDR2 FYNNEI. CDR3 loop: CASRAGTGGYNEQFF. In nucleotides, the CDR3 is TGTGCCAGCAGAGCGGGGACAGGGGGCTACAATGAGCAGTTCTTC.

This clonotype was counted many times. The junction differs from germline at one of its ends, possibly a read error. The CDR3 spells CASSYEQRTTNAEAFF. DNA for the CDR3: TGTGCCAGCAGTTACGAACAGCGGACCACGAACGCTGAAGCTTTCTTT. The rearrangement uses TRBV6-5 and TRBJ1-1; no clear D. The germline V gene encodes CDR1 MNHEY and CDR2 SVGAGI. The CDR3 is made up of 16 amino acids.

This clonotype came up a few times. The V gene is TRBV6-1, the J gene TRBJ1-2; 7 bases fit TRBD1. This CDR3 comprises 13 residues. J lost 4 bases, V lost 6 bases, and 5 bases had no gene match. Germline CDR1 MNHNS, CDR2 SASEGT. CDR3 sequence: CASRSDRAYGYTF. CDR3 DNA sequence: TGTGCCAGCAGATCTGACAGGGCCTATGGCTACACCTTC.

In its sample, this clonotype was seen many times. V usage is TRBV12-3 or TRBV12-4 and J usage is TRBJ1-5, with D hard to call. The CDR3 has 15 amino acids. V was cut by 6 bases and J by 0 bases, with 12 bases left in between. The CDR3 bases are TGTGCCAGCAGCCAGTCGGTCTATAGCAATCAGCCCCAGCATTTT. This gives the protein CASSQSVYSNQPQHF.

V is TRBV5-6 and J is TRBJ1-6; 7 bases align to TRBD1. CDR1 and CDR2 from the germline V gene are SGHDT and YYEEEE. J lost 0 bases, V lost 6 bases, and 15 bases had no gene match. This CDR3 is 19 amino acids long. The CDR3 here is CASTRDRPYESSYNSPLHF. For the CDR3, the DNA is TGTGCCAGCACCCGGGACAGACCATACGAAAGCTCCTATAATTCACCCCTCCACTTT.

This clonotype was counted only a few times. The CDR3 DNA is TGCGCCAGCAGCGGGGGTCCCCAGTCAGAGACCCAGTACTTC. This translates into CASSGGPQSETQYF. J is TRBJ2-5 and V is TRBV5-1, with D perhaps given as TRBD1 or TRBD2 (5 bases each). The CDR3 consists of 14 residues. CDR1 and CDR2 from the germline V gene are SGHRS and YFSETQ. V lost 4 bases, J lost 4 bases, and 14 bases lay in between.

CDR3 loop: CSVYRPLLAGGTDTQYF. CDR3 coding DNA: TGCAGCGTCTATCGGCCCCTACTAGCGGGGGGCACAGATACGCAGTATTTT. J is TRBJ2-3 and V is TRBV29-1, with TRBD2 matching over 11 bases. Germline V gene sequence: CDR1 SQVTM, CDR2 ANQGSEA. The CDR3 has 17 amino acids. The V and J ends lost 6 bases and 1 base, in that order; junction bases with no gene match: 12.

Concerning this clonotype: Being one base from a much bigger clone, this may be a read error. The conserved closing phenylalanine or tryptophan is absent in this CDR3, likely reflecting a read error. The chain recombines TRBV28 with TRBJ1-1; D gene uncertain. The CDR3 contains 14 residues. Trimming left V 8 bases short and J 3 bases short, with 16 bases between. Germline loops: CDR1 MDHEN, CDR2 SYDVKM. The CDR3 spells CASAIEGGDTEAFL. DNA of the CDR3: TGTGCCAGCGCCATTGAGGGTGGGGACACTGAAGCTTTCCTT.

In this sample, this clonotype turned up a few times. This chain links TRBV20-1 with TRBJ1-4, with 9 positions matching TRBD1. Germline V CDR1 and CDR2: DFQATT, SNEGSKA (reference sequence). Trimming removed 6 bases from V and 8 bases from J; junction bases left unmatched: 4. CDR3 length: 12 residues. The CDR3 coding sequence is TGCAGTGCGCGGGACAGGGTGGAAAAACTGTTTTTT. This translates into CSARDRVEKLFF.

This clonotype was detected ten times or more. V usage is TRBV12-3 or TRBV12-4 and J usage is TRBJ1-1, with no clear D. Trimming left V 4 bases short and J 0 bases short, with 3 bases between. This CDR3 region has 12 residues. The CDR3 loop is CASSSMNTEAFF. As DNA, the CDR3 is TGTGCCAGCAGTTCCATGAACACTGAAGCTTTCTTT.

This clonotype was picked up many times. This CDR3 reads CASSFGGSGGETQYF. As DNA, the CDR3 is TGCGCCAGCAGCTTCGGCGGTAGCGGGGGAGAGACCCAGTACTTC. This chain joins TRBV5-1 and TRBJ2-5, with TRBD2 matching over 9 bases. The CDR3 loop spans 15 amino acids. Germline CDR1 and CDR2: SGHRS and YFSETQ. With V trimmed by 2 bases and J by 4 bases, 6 bases remained unmatched.

The table lists this clonotype with many counts. The chain recombines TRBV3-1 with TRBJ2-7, with 8 bases lining up with TRBD1. CDR3 length: 15 residues. Germline CDR1 reads LGHDT; CDR2 reads YNNKEL (reference sequence). With 4 bases clipped from V and 2 bases from J, the junction kept 7 bases outside the gene matches. The chain's CDR3 is CASSLTGQDTYEQYF. DNA of the CDR3: TGTGCCAGCAGCCTTACGGGACAGGACACCTACGAGCAGTACTTC.

The V call is TRBV6-1, the J call TRBJ1-2; D ambiguous. V was shortened by 11 bases and J by 2 bases, with 9 bases between the two germline ends. CDR1 and CDR2 from the germline V gene are MNHNS and SASEGT. The CDR3 is 11 amino acids. The CDR3 region has the DNA TGTGCCTCAGGACTGAACTATGGCTACACCTTC. Amino acid sequence: CASGLNYGYTF.